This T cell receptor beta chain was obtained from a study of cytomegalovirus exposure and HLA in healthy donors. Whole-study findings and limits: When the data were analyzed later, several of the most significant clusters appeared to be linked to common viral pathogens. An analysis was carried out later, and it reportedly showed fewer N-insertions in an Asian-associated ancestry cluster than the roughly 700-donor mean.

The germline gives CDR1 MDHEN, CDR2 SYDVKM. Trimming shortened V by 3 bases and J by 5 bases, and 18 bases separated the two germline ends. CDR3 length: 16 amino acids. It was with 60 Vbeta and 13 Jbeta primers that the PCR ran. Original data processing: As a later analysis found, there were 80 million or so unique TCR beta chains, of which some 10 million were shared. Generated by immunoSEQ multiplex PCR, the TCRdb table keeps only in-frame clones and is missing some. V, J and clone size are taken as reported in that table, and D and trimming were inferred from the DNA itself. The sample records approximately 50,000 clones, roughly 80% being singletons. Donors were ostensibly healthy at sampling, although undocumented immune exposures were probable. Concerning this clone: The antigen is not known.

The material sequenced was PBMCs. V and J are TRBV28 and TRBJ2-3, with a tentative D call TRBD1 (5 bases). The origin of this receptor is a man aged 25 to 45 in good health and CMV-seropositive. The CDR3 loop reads CASSLGVTRVGDTQYF. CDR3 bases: TGTGCCAGCAGTTTGGGTGTAACCAGGGTAGGAGATACGCAGTATTTT.